One TCR beta chain is described in this entry. The antigen remains undetermined. The read stops 3 residues short of the end of the CDR3; the missing end is completed from the germline J gene. This record comes from a study of Tregs in tolerant kidney transplant recipients. Study-wide points: Changing PCR primers prevented nucleotide comparison between some patients' samples. Validation in larger populations is needed because few patients were studied. Activated donor B cell expansion appeared to reveal the most relevant donor-specific TCRbeta repertoire.

Mixed chimerism was transient after nonmyeloablative marrow transplants from related graft donors. Unstimulated regulatory T cells (CD4+CD25+CD127-), CD4+CD25- non-regulatory cells, CD4 and CD8 cells were FACS-sorted from thawed PBMCs. Sequenced by immunoSEQ multiplex PCR; TCRdb stores in-frame clones only, minus some. The sample table sets out approximately 15,000 clones. The V end lost 6 bases, the J end lost 7 bases, and 16 bases lay between the germline ends. CDR1 SNHLY and CDR2 FYNNEI come from the germline V gene. This CDR3 comprises 15 residues. This specimen consisted of CD8+ T cells from blood (PBMCs), obtained 6 months after the transplant. The rearrangement joins TRBV2 to TRBJ1-6; D unclear. The receptor was isolated from a human patient who received a combined kidney and bone marrow transplant. The graft donor may be the source of some T cells. The sequenced CDR3 bases are TGTGCCAGCAGGCCCGGAACGGGCGGGAATTCACCC. Amino acids: CASRPGTGGNSP. The whole CDR3 sequence is CASRPGTGGNSPLHF.